This is a list of T cell receptor beta chains from one sample in a study of shared clonotypes between healthy human individuals. The table came from immunoSEQ multiplex PCR; TCRdb's copy has only in-frame clones and leaves some out. This sample yields about 1,800,000 clones, of which about 95% are seen a single time; approximately 1.2% belongs to the top ten. The sequenced sample consisted of naive CD8+ T cells sorted from blood. All receptors derive from a man between 18 and 35 years old in good health. Both conserved end residues are part of each CDR3. Each record gives: clone size, J gene, V gene, CDR3 protein. Not every row has a clone size; where given, it reads once, few, many or a size class.

. TRBJ1-1 TRBV15 CATSRDEGYEAFF
. TRBJ1-2 TRBV4-1 CASSQVDTFGLYGYTF
. TRBJ2-7 TRBV6-5 CASSLQGPQKYEQYF
. TRBJ2-5 TRBV7-9 CASSTTAGQETQYF
. TRBJ2-3 TRBV27 CASRYRGGRSDTQYF
. TRBJ2-3 TRBV7-2 CASSADFLGSTDTQYF
. TRBJ2-7 TRBV11-2 CASSFGTGSYEQYF
. TRBJ2-1 TRBV29-1 CSVDGLAGYNEQFF
. TRBJ1-5 TRBV19 CASSTRQVSNQPQHF
once TRBJ2-5 TRBV6-6 CASTRLTDQETQYF
. TRBJ2-5 TRBV11-2 CASSPEVGTQYF
. TRBJ2-1 TRBV30 CAWSVVSGNEQFF
. TRBJ2-2 TRBV13 CASSRGTGELFF
once TRBJ2-7 TRBV28 CASSLGTSGRVYEQYF
once TRBJ2-3 TRBV5-1 CASTPYGTGNTDTQYF
. TRBJ2-3 TRBV4-1 CASRISPGPRLTDTQYF
. TRBJ1-2 TRBV13 CASSLVPRDGYTF
. TRBJ2-7 TRBV9 CASSVGFNSYEQYF
. TRBJ2-7 TRBV4-3 CASSTPQTDPSYEQYF
. TRBJ2-1 TRBV29-1 CSVVGTSGRAYNEQFF
. TRBJ2-5 TRBV7-6 CASSLADETQYF
. TRBJ2-7 TRBV6-1 CASSGTGFPEQYF
once TRBJ2-7 TRBV5-4 CASSPDRGPEQYF
. TRBJ2-7 TRBV6-5 CASSYVGSPGEQYF